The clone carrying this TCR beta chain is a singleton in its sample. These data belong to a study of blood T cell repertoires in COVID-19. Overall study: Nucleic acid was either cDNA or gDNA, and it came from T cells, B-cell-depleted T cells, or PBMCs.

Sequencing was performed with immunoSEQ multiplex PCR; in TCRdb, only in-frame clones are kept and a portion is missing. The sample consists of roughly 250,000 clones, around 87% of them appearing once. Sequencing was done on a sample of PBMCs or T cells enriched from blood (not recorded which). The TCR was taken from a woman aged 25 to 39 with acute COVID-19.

CDR3 coding DNA: TGCAGCGTCGGTCTAGTAGTCGGCACCGGGGAGCTGTTTTTT. Translating it yields CSVGLVVGTGELFF. This sequence joins TRBV29-1 and TRBJ2-2; D not resolved. The ends were cut back, 6 bases at V and 4 bases at J, with 15 bases in the middle. Per the germline V gene, CDR1 is SQVTM and CDR2 is ANQGSEA. The CDR3 runs 14 residues.